The following is a T cell receptor (beta chain) sequence with its context. Antigen specificity is unknown. The data were taken from a study of cytomegalovirus exposure and HLA in healthy donors. Donors had nominal health at sampling but likely had unrecorded immune exposures. General study findings and limits: Prior analysis indicated that the majority of TCR beta V segments exhibited productivity approximately 87% or approximately 30% of the time. The dataset shows that most TCR sequences were rare, while some public TCRs occurred in many donors.

Trimming shortened V by 5 bases and J by 6 bases, and 11 bases separated the two germline ends. The CDR3 totals 13 residues. CDR1 is MGHDK and CDR2 is SYGVNS in the germline V gene. 13 Jbeta primers and 60 Vbeta primers were used for the PCR. The repertoire was sequenced with immunoSEQ multiplex PCR; TCRdb's copy has only in-frame clones and lacks some. The table has approximately 40,000 clones, approximately 71% seen once. This chain uses TRBV25-1 with TRBJ1-5; D not certain. The source of this sequence is a man aged 50 to 60 in good health and CMV-seropositive. Sequenced input: PBMCs. The CDR3 protein is CASSPQWSQPQHF. The CDR3 DNA sequence: TGTGCCAGCAGTCCTCAGTGGAGTCAGCCCCAGCATTTT. The full variable domain, its missing parts supplied by reference TRBV25-1 and TRBJ1-5, is EADIYQTPRYLVIGTGKKITLECSQTMGHDKMYWYQQDPGMELHLIHYSYGVNSTEKGDLSSESTVSRIRTEHFPLTLESARPSHTSQYLCASSPQWSQPQHFGDGTRLSIL.